This TCR beta chain stems from a study of T cell repertoires and leukemia-associated antigens. Study at large: About 16.1 million effective reads came from all samples combined. General study points: Vbeta, Jbeta, VDJ rearrangement and unique CDR3 counts did not differ significantly across four groups. Expanded clones' antigen specificity and function were not directly tested.

Note on this clonotype: Its antigen is undetermined.

TCRdb re-derived calls from the 5' RACE reads in MiXCR, one entry per CDR3 protein. The sample lists 11,000 or so distinct CDR3 sequences, approximately 43% occurring once. V was clipped by 1 base and J by 2 bases; unmatched bases: 1. Germline V CDR1 and CDR2: LGHNA, YSLEER. CDR3 length: 15 amino acids. This clonotype was obtained from a female donor in good health. This chain joins TRBV4-3 and TRBJ2-7; the match to TRBD2 covers 11 bases. Sequenced: CD3+ T cells sorted from blood and cultured. CDR3 protein: CASSQGLAGTYEQYF. CDR3 in DNA: TGCGCCAGCAGCCAAGGACTAGCGGGAACCTACGAGCAGTACTTC.